This T cell receptor (beta chain) was identified in a study of T-cell reconstitution after alpha-beta-depleted transplantation in children. Study observations and caveats: By about two months after transplant, alpha-beta T cells reportedly arose from several hundred graft clones that had expanded. Counts and diversity of T cells one year after transplant came mostly from newly produced T cells.

The sample holds many counts of this clonotype. Its antigen is unknown. Germline CDR1 reads MNHEY; CDR2 reads SVGEGT. The junction had 8 bases not matched to a gene; V was cut back by 6 bases and J by 4 bases. CDR3 length: 16 amino acids. A library of TCRbeta sequences, prepared with unique molecular identifiers, was generated. TCRdb reanalysed the PCR reads using MiXCR and keeps one entry per CDR3 protein. The data hold over 200,000 distinct CDR3 sequences, with roughly 10% observed a single time. Specimen: PBMCs, collected before TCRalphabeta/CD19-depleted stem cell transplant. The receptor's source is a child in the first two years of life with acute myeloid leukemia, due to receive a stem cell transplant. The chain is built from TRBV6-2 or TRBV6-3 and TRBJ2-3, with TRBD1 matching 12 bases. In DNA, the CDR3 is TGTGCCAGCAGGGGATTGGGGACAGGGGGCTCAGATACGCAGTATTTT. Translating it yields CASRGLGTGGSDTQYF.